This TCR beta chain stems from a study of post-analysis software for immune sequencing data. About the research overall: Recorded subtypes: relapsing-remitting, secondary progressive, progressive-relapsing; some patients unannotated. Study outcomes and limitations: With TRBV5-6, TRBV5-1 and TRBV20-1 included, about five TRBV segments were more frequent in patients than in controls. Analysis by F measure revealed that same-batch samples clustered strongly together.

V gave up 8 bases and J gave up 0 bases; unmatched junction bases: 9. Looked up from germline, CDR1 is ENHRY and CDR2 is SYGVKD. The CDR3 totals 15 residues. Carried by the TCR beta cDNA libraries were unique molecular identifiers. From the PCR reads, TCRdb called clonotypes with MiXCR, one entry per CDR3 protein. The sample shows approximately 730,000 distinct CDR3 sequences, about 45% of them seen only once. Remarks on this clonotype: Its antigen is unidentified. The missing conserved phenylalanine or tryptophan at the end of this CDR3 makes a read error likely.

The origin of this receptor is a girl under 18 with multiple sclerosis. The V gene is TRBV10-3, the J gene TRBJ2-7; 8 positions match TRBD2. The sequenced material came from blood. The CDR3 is CAIGERGTSSYEQYS. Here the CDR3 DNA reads TGTGCCATCGGGGAGAGGGGGACTAGCTCCTACGAGCAGTACTCC.